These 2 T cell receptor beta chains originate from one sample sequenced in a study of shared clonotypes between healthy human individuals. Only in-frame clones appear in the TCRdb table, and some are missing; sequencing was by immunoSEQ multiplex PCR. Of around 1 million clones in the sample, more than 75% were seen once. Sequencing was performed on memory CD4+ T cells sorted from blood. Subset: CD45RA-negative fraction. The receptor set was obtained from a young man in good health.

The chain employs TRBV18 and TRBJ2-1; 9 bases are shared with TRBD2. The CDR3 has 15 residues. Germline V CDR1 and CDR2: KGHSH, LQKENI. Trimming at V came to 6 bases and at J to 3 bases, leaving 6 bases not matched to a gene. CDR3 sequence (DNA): TGTGCCAGCTCTCCGGGACTAGCCATCTACAATGAGCAGTTCTTC. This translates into CASSPGLAIYNEQFF.

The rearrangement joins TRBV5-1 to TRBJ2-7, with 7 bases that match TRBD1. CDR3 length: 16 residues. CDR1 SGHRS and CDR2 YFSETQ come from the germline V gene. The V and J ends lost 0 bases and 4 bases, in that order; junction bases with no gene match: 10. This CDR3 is CASSLAGQAQGYEQYF. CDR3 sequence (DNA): TGCGCCAGCAGCTTGGCCGGACAGGCCCAAGGGTACGAGCAGTACTTC.